The 13 T cell receptor beta chains presented below share a single source sample, sequenced in a study of T cells in Graves' hyperthyroidism and ophthalmopathy. Amplification of TCR beta CDR3 regions used RNA as the template. The HTBI primer set drove a first-round RT-PCR of the TCR CDR3. TCRdb redid the calling of the multiplex PCR reads with MiXCR, one entry per CDR3 protein. The repertoire has about 360,000 distinct CDR3 sequences, less than 20% of them found once; the top ten carry 25% to 35%. The sample was blood. These receptors were taken from a woman aged 18 to 35 with Graves' hyperthyroidism that later progressed to Graves' ophthalmopathy.

This clonotype was counted many times. The chain recombines TRBV29-1 with TRBJ2-1; D is perhaps TRBD2 (6 bases). The germline V and J ends were trimmed by 4 bases and 7 bases, with 17 bases remaining between them. CDR1 SQVTM and CDR2 ANQGSEA come from the germline V gene. The CDR3 sequence is 14 residues long. CDR3 in DNA: TGCAGCGTTGGGGGGGAGGTCATAGAGAATGAGCAGTTCTTC. Its translation is CSVGGEVIENEQFF.

Many counts were recorded for this clonotype. V and J are TRBV6-5 and TRBJ2-5; 16 positions agree with TRBD2. The germline gives CDR1 MNHEY, CDR2 SVGAGI. V lost 2 bases, J lost 5 bases, and 17 bases stayed unmatched. The CDR3 covers 21 residues. This CDR3 is CASSYLRPGTSGRGKVETQYF. CDR3 coding DNA: TGTGCCAGCAGTTACCTCAGGCCTGGGACTAGCGGGAGGGGGAAGGTGGAGACCCAGTACTTC.

This clonotype was detected ten times or more. This chain links TRBV6-1 with TRBJ2-4; D possibly corresponds to TRBD2 (5 bases). V was shortened by 2 bases and J by 7 bases, with 9 bases between the two germline ends. The germline V gene has CDR1 MNHNS and CDR2 SASEGT. The CDR3 has 13 residues. Here the CDR3 reads CASSEREMNIQYF. CDR3 nucleotides: TGTGCCAGCAGTGAAAGGGAGATGAACATTCAGTACTTC.

The chain carries TRBV9 and TRBJ1-6; D unresolved. The CDR3 consists of 14 residues. Between the trimmed V and J ends, which lost 3 bases and 7 bases, there was a span of 11 bases. CDR1 and CDR2 (germline): SGDLS, YYNGEE. CDR3 sequence: CASSGEGHNSPLHF. The CDR3 DNA reads as TGTGCCAGCAGCGGGGAGGGTCACAATTCACCCCTCCACTTT. The variable domain in full, completed from reference TRBV9 and TRBJ1-6, reads DSGVTQTPKHLITATGQRVTLRCSPRSGDLSVYWYQQSLDQGLQFLIQYYNGEERAKGNILERFSAQQFPDLHSELNLSSLELGDSALYFCASSGEGHNSPLHFGNGTRLTVT.

A note on this clonotype: With a much larger clone just one base away, this may be a read error. The V gene is TRBV7-9, the J gene TRBJ2-5; 7 bases align to TRBD2. The CDR3 is 15 amino acids. CDR1 and CDR2 from the germline V gene are SEHNR and FQNEAQ (reference sequence). CDR3 DNA: TGTGCCAGCAGTTACCAGGACGTTGCGGGGGAGACCCACTACTTC. Residues: CASSYQDVAGETHYF.

This clonotype was seen a few times. The gene calls are TRBV5-6 and TRBJ2-4; 9 bases line up with TRBD1. There are 15 residues in the CDR3. Germline lookup yields CDR1 SGHDT and CDR2 YYEEEE. V was pared by 4 bases and J by 3 bases, with 5 bases of the junction left unmatched. This CDR3 is CASSRDRALKNIQYF. CDR3 DNA sequence: TGTGCCAGCAGCCGGGACAGGGCCCTCAAAAACATTCAGTACTTC.

The chain couples TRBV27 to TRBJ2-7; weak D call: TRBD1 (6 bases). V was cut by 5 bases and J by 6 bases, with 11 bases left in between. CDR1 MNHEY and CDR2 SMNVEV come from the germline V gene (reference sequence). This CDR3 region has 12 residues. CDR3 protein: CASSPTGSEQYF. The CDR3 DNA follows: TGTGCCAGCAGTCCCACAGGGAGCGAGCAGTACTTC.

This clonotype was observed a handful of times. The genes are TRBV3-1 and TRBJ2-3, with 7 positions matching TRBD1. The CDR3 extends over 15 amino acids. V shed 2 bases and J 6 bases; nucleotides not matched to a gene: 8. The germline gives CDR1 LGHDT, CDR2 YNNKEL (reference sequence). The CDR3 reads CASSQSSKGADTQYF. The CDR3 region has the DNA TGTGCCAGCAGCCAATCAAGTAAGGGGGCCGATACGCAGTATTTT.

This chain joins TRBV15 and TRBJ2-1; D not resolved. This CDR3 is 12 amino acids long. Germline CDR1 is LNHNV and CDR2 is YYDKDF (reference sequence). V was shortened by 3 bases and J by 5 bases, with 5 bases between the two germline ends. The chain's CDR3 is CATSSPNNEQFF. CDR3 DNA sequence: TGTGCCACCAGCAGTCCTAACAATGAGCAGTTCTTC.

A few counts support this clonotype. V gene TRBV6-2 or TRBV6-3 combines with J gene TRBJ1-1; D call uncertain. CDR1 is MNHEY, CDR2 SVGEGT, per germline. CDR3 size: 15 residues. V was clipped by 6 bases and J by 0 bases, with 14 bases between them. The CDR3 protein is CASSFLNSVNTEAFF. As DNA, the CDR3 is TGTGCCAGCAGCTTCTTAAACTCAGTGAACACTGAAGCTTTCTTT.

The rearrangement joins TRBV19 to TRBJ2-3, with 8 positions matching TRBD2. V lost 3 bases to trimming and J lost 2 bases; unmatched junction nucleotides: 10. The CDR3 sequence is 17 residues long. CDR1 is LNHDA and CDR2 is SQIVND in the germline V gene (reference sequence). CDR3 DNA: TGTGCCAGTAGTATGATCCCGCGGACTAGCTACACAGATACGCAGTATTTT. Its protein is CASSMIPRTSYTDTQYF.

This clonotype was seen more than once but under ten times. The rearrangement links TRBV6-2 or TRBV6-3 to TRBJ2-1, with TRBD1 identical over 7 bases. The CDR3 has 18 amino acids. Trimming at V came to 2 bases and at J to 8 bases, leaving 18 bases not matched to a gene. The V gene's germline CDR1 is MNHEY and CDR2 SVGEGT. CDR3 residues: CASSYADRESFLIHEQFF. CDR3 sequence (DNA): TGTGCCAGCAGTTACGCTGACAGGGAATCCTTCCTAATCCATGAGCAGTTCTTC.

The sample holds many counts of this clonotype. J is TRBJ1-2 and V is TRBV28; tentatively, D is TRBD1 (5 bases). V was clipped by 5 bases and J by 6 bases, with 16 bases between them. CDR3 length: 14 amino acids. Germline V gene sequence: CDR1 MDHEN, CDR2 SYDVKM. CDR3 residues: CASSNRGAQNGYTF. DNA of the CDR3: TGTGCCAGCAGTAATCGTGGGGCGCAGAATGGCTACACCTTC.